Listed here is a single T cell receptor beta chain. The record originates from a study of cytomegalovirus exposure and HLA in healthy donors. CDR1 and CDR2 (germline): MDHEN, SYDVKM. The length of the CDR3 is 16 residues. V lost 6 bases to trimming and J lost 1 base; unmatched junction nucleotides: 8. PCR used 60 Vbeta primers and 13 Jbeta primers. The table came from immunoSEQ multiplex PCR; TCRdb's copy has only in-frame clones and leaves some out. Altogether approximately 190,000 clones are present, roughly 80% being singletons, with the ten largest covering over 3.5%. The sequence derives from a man between 50 and 59 years old in good health and CMV-seronegative. Sequenced: PBMCs. The J gene is TRBJ2-1, the V gene TRBV28; 8 bases are a match to TRBD1. CDR3 bases: TGTGCCAGCAGGCCTCCCGGGACAGGATCCTACAATGAGCAGTTCTTC. Translating it yields CASRPPGTGSYNEQFF.